The 20 T cell receptor beta chains given below trace back to one sample, sequenced in a study of blood T cell repertoires in COVID-19. Sequencing was performed with immunoSEQ multiplex PCR; in TCRdb, only in-frame clones are kept and a portion is missing. The sample lists 25,000 to 35,000 clones; approximately 80% were seen once. The sequenced sample was peripheral blood. The receptors were sampled from a woman older than 75 with acute or convalescent COVID-19.

V gene TRBV11-2 combines with J gene TRBJ1-2; D is unresolved. The CDR3 sequence is 14 residues long. The germline V gene has CDR1 SGHAT and CDR2 FQNNGV. The ends were cut back, 4 bases at V and 0 bases at J, with 9 bases in the middle. CDR3 region: CASSSLTSNYGYTF. DNA for the CDR3: TGTGCCAGCAGCTCCCTGACATCTAACTATGGCTACACCTTC.

The chain carries TRBV7-2 and TRBJ2-5, with D possibly matching TRBD1 (5 bases). The germline V and J ends were trimmed by 1 base and 2 bases, with 8 bases remaining between them. The CDR3 totals 14 residues. From germline, CDR1 is SGHTA and CDR2 FQGNSA. CDR3 residues: CASSLGTIQETQYF. CDR3 sequence (DNA): TGTGCCAGCAGCTTAGGGACAATACAAGAGACCCAGTACTTC.

The chain recombines TRBV5-4 with TRBJ2-2; tentative D call: TRBD1 (5 bases). Germline CDR1 SGHNT, CDR2 YYREEE (reference sequence). The CDR3 is 15 residues long. The germline V and J ends were trimmed by 0 bases and 4 bases, with 10 bases remaining between them. The CDR3 nucleotides are TGTGCCAGCAGCTTGGCCCTGGGGCCCACCGGGGAGCTGTTTTTT. Amino acid sequence: CASSLALGPTGELFF.

The rearrangement joins TRBV19 to TRBJ1-1, with 7 positions matching TRBD1. Trimming at V came to 6 bases and at J to 4 bases, leaving 8 bases not matched to a gene. The germline CDR1 and CDR2 sequences are LNHDA and SQIVND (reference sequence). The CDR3 length is 14 residues. CDR3 residues: CASSNDRVSTEAFF. The CDR3, as DNA: TGTGCCAGTAGCAATGACAGGGTTTCCACTGAAGCTTTCTTT.

V is TRBV6-2 or TRBV6-3 and J is TRBJ1-5, with a tentative D call TRBD1 (6 bases). Per germline, CDR1 MNHEY and CDR2 SVGEGT. The CDR3 loop spans 14 amino acids. Trimming removed 10 bases from V and 9 bases from J, with 22 bases in between. In nucleotides, the CDR3 is TGTGCCACCAACCCGGGACACTCCCTTGGGCCCCAGCATTTT. The encoded protein is CATNPGHSLGPQHF.

The chain combines TRBV6-5 with TRBJ1-3, with D hard to call. In germline, CDR1 is MNHEY, CDR2 SVGAGI. The CDR3 is made up of 16 amino acids. V gave up 3 bases and J gave up 0 bases, with 12 bases separating them. The CDR3 DNA follows: TGTGCCAGCAGTTATATAAGCAAGAACTCTGGAAACACCATATATTTT. Translated: CASSYISKNSGNTIYF.

This clone was detected only a few times. The gene calls are TRBV29-1 and TRBJ2-7; TRBD1 aligns across 9 bases. The junction had 4 bases not matched to a gene; V was cut back by 2 bases and J by 2 bases. The CDR3 is made up of 14 amino acids. CDR1 and CDR2 (germline): SQVTM, ANQGSEA. The CDR3 sequence: CSVEIGTGTYEQYF. CDR3 DNA sequence: TGCAGCGTTGAAATCGGGACAGGGACCTACGAGCAGTACTTC.

J is TRBJ2-6 and V is TRBV6-4, with D perhaps TRBD1 (5 bases). V was trimmed by 6 bases and J by 4 bases, leaving 10 bases between them. This CDR3 is 14 amino acids long. Germline V gene sequence: CDR1 MRHNA, CDR2 SNTAGT. DNA for the CDR3: TGTGCCAGCAGCCCAGGGCCCGGGGCCAACGTCCTGACTTTC. This encodes CASSPGPGANVLTF.

The chain is built from TRBV7-9 and TRBJ2-7, with TRBD1 identical over 8 bases. V lost 1 base to trimming and J lost 5 bases; unmatched junction nucleotides: 7. CDR3 length: 15 amino acids. Germline CDR1 reads SEHNR; CDR2 reads FQNEAQ (reference sequence). The CDR3 bases are TGTGCCAGCAGCTTAGAGCAGGGGGCTAAGGACGAGCAGTACTTC. Translation gives CASSLEQGAKDEQYF.

The V gene is TRBV13, the J gene TRBJ1-3; a possible D gene is TRBD1 (5 bases). The V and J ends lost 3 bases and 3 bases respectively, with 9 bases between them. The germline V gene encodes CDR1 PRHDT and CDR2 FYEKMQ (reference sequence). This CDR3 comprises 14 residues. The CDR3 protein is CASSLGRVGNTIYF. The CDR3 nucleotides are TGTGCCAGCAGCTTGGGCAGGGTTGGAAACACCATATATTTT.

The V and J genes are TRBV25-1 and TRBJ2-3, with D perhaps TRBD1 (5 bases). Between the trimmed V and J ends, which lost 2 bases and 2 bases, there was a span of 11 bases. The CDR3 length is 15 residues. Per germline, CDR1 MGHDK and CDR2 SYGVNS. The CDR3 DNA sequence: TGTGCCAGCAGTGAACAGGGCCGTCCCACAGATACGCAGTATTTT. Translation: CASSEQGRPTDTQYF.

V gene TRBV14 combines with J gene TRBJ2-1, with 8 bases identical to TRBD2. The germline gives CDR1 SGHDN, CDR2 FVKESK. The CDR3 consists of 14 residues. J was trimmed by 7 bases and V by 4 bases; bases with no gene match: 6. The CDR3 coding sequence is TGTGCCAGCAGCCTGGGACTAGGGGTGAATGAGCAGTTCTTC. Amino acids: CASSLGLGVNEQFF. Full variable domain (outside the CDR3, taken from reference TRBV14 and TRBJ2-1): EAGVTQFPSHSVIEKGQTVTLRCDPISGHDNLYWYRRVMGKEIKFLLHFVKESKQDESGMPNNRFLAERTGGTYSTLKVQPAELEDSGVYFCASSLGLGVNEQFFGPGTRLTVL.

This clone has only one observation. The chain employs TRBV18 and TRBJ2-1; 11 bases fit TRBD2. The CDR3 contains 15 residues. Germline assignment: CDR1 KGHSH and CDR2 LQKENI. V was clipped by 5 bases and J by 5 bases; unmatched bases: 5. CDR3 in amino acids: CASSASSGGHNEQFF. The CDR3 DNA reads TGTGCCAGCTCAGCATCTAGCGGGGGGCACAATGAGCAGTTCTTC. Filled out from reference TRBV18 and TRBJ2-1, the complete variable domain reads NAGVMQNPRHLVRRRGQEARLRCSPMKGHSHVYWYRQLPEEGLKFMVYLQKENIIDESGMPKERFSAEFPKEGPSILRIQQVVRGDSAAYFCASSASSGGHNEQFFGPGTRLTVL.

The chain recombines TRBV18 with TRBJ1-2; D is unresolved. With 2 bases removed from V and 4 bases from J, the gap between germline ends came to 11 bases. Per the germline V gene, CDR1 is KGHSH and CDR2 is LQKENI. This CDR3 is built from 14 residues. DNA of the CDR3: TGTGCCAGCTCACCAGGAAGAGGGTTCTATGGCTACACCTTC. Protein product: CASSPGRGFYGYTF.

This chain joins TRBV28 and TRBJ2-7, with a possible D match to TRBD2 (5 bases). Per germline, CDR1 MDHEN and CDR2 SYDVKM. The V end lost 6 bases, the J end lost 2 bases, and 14 bases lay between the germline ends. The CDR3 loop spans 14 amino acids. This CDR3 reads CASRFGGRPYEQYF. For the CDR3, the DNA is TGTGCCAGCAGATTCGGTGGGAGACCCTACGAGCAGTACTTC.

CDR3 amino acids: CASSSGVLNYGYTF. Here the CDR3 DNA reads TGTGCCAGCAGTTCCGGGGTCCTTAACTATGGCTACACCTTC. V usage is TRBV6-6 and J usage is TRBJ1-2; D is uncertain. Trimming took off 4 bases at V and 1 base at J, with 10 bases between the two ends. Germline values: CDR1 MNHNY, CDR2 SVGAGI (reference sequence). The CDR3 covers 14 residues.

The V call is TRBV28, the J call TRBJ1-2, with D possibly being TRBD1 (5 bases). Germline V gene lookup returns CDR1 MDHEN and CDR2 SYDVKM. The CDR3 runs 13 residues. V was pared by 8 bases and J by 8 bases, with 18 bases between. CDR3 coding DNA: TGTGCCAGCGGATTGGGGGGACTGGGAGGCTACACCTTC. It specifies CASGLGGLGGYTF.

V and J are TRBV9 and TRBJ2-7; D possibly corresponds to TRBD2 (5 bases). The germline V and J ends were trimmed by 4 bases and 7 bases, with 18 bases remaining between them. CDR3 length equals 14 residues. Germline V gene data show CDR1 as SGDLS and CDR2 as YYNGEE. This CDR3 reads CASSPRLGRGEQYF. CDR3 coding DNA: TGTGCCAGCAGCCCACGATTAGGACGGGGAGAGCAGTACTTC.

The V and J genes are TRBV18 and TRBJ1-1, with a weak D call TRBD1 (6 bases). The V and J ends lost 5 bases and 6 bases respectively, with 10 bases between them. The germline V gene encodes CDR1 KGHSH and CDR2 LQKENI. CDR3 length: 12 amino acids. CDR3: CASSTGYPEAFF. Here the CDR3 DNA reads TGTGCCAGCTCAACAGGGTATCCTGAAGCTTTCTTT.

This clone was found once. The genes are TRBV25-1 and TRBJ1-3; D is undetermined. V was pared by 5 bases and J by 3 bases, with 11 bases between. From germline, CDR1 is MGHDK and CDR2 SYGVNS. This CDR3 comprises 14 residues. The CDR3 loop is CASSPAVVGNTIYF. The CDR3 coding sequence is TGTGCCAGCAGTCCGGCGGTTGTTGGAAACACCATATATTTT.